This T cell receptor (beta chain) was recorded in a study of cytomegalovirus exposure and HLA in healthy donors (dated by TCRdb to 2016 to 2017). As for the study more broadly: According to an earlier analysis of several hundred of the donors, 150 million to 200 million T cells yielded 95 million to 140 million unique TCR beta sequences and 250 to 350 Gb of sequence data. Roughly 300 gigabases of sequencing data and approximately 85 million unique TCR sequences were included in an early release covering about 600 HLA-typed donors. Of the 300 to 500 genotyped donors, 81% were placed in the genetic ancestry cluster associated with self-reported Caucasian donors. The aim of the study was to test whether cataloging public T cell receptors could identify signatures of past pathogen exposure. Using immunosequencing, the study profiled T cell repertoires from around 670 subjects and related those repertoires to cytomegalovirus serostatus. A separate validation cohort of more than 100 different subjects was used in addition to the roughly 700-subject first cohort. High-throughput TCR immunosequencing, statistical association of individual TCRs with disease status, and machine learning were combined to predict cytomegalovirus infection status. In a later analysis, previously published TCR beta repertoires from hundreds of donors were re-analyzed and high-resolution HLA genotyping was added so that TCR occurrence patterns could be studied. Rather than using new phenotypic data, the later analysis identified candidate immune exposures from TCR beta sequences and from how often those sequences occurred across donors. To decide whether each TCR beta V gene segment behaved as functional or pseudogenic, an earlier analysis of several hundred of the donors relied on high-throughput TCR beta sequencing. Alongside the repertoire data, information on donor age, sex, ethnicity and CMV serostatus was compiled. A later genetic analysis used genome-wide SNP genotypes for about 65% of the roughly 670 donors, treating that subset as a discovery cohort. Every repertoire in the discovery cohort had been generated on one and the same sequencing platform. Both class I and class II loci were covered by HLA typing, at four-digit resolution. Typing coverage differed by locus: A, B, C, DRB1 and DQB1 were typed in about 629-640 donors, DQA1 in around 500, DPA1 in 600 to 610, and DPB1 in 400 to 480. Five DR-DQ haplotypes were handled as single units for association and clustering, since linkage in the cohort was strong. On average, roughly 250,000 unique TCR beta nucleotide sequences were sequenced per donor among several hundred genotyped donors of the cohort, with 15% to 20% of those sequences being non-productive. General conclusions and limits of the study: Presence/absence analyses assumed roughly uniform sequencing depth across donors, an assumption that may not hold. Linkage disequilibrium might explain the correlated functional status among segregating V segments, but an unknown experimental factor could not be ruled out. In vitro tests confirmed that three of the cytomegalovirus-associated TCR beta chains recognize cytomegalovirus antigens. Because counts were too low, 15 to 20 rarely observed V segments, including chromosome 9 orphons, were excluded from the earlier analysis of roughly 580 of the donors. A further reported finding was that TCR beta sequences accurately predicted the HLA-A and HLA-B alleles for most subjects in the first cohort. The authors suggested that the approach could potentially be generalized to other disease states and immunological phenotypes. The classifier was reported to diagnose cytomegalovirus status with high specificity and sensitivity in both the original and validation cohorts. V-gene and J-gene trimming of TCR beta chains was associated with a missense DCLRE1C variant in a later genetic analysis, and the association was replicated in an independent cohort. In a later analysis, TCR association rates were found to vary across HLA loci, with the most associated TCRs seen for DRB1 alleles and the fewest for HLA-C alleles. A total of around 150 TCR beta chains were listed by the study as associated with cytomegalovirus. Most TCR sequences were observed very rarely across donors, whereas some public TCRs were present in many individuals. In a later genetic analysis, fewer N-insertions in productive TCRs were reported among donors in an Asian-associated ancestry cluster than the roughly 640-donor mean. Because HLA typing was missing for some donors at each locus, association tests included only the typed subset. In a later analysis, HLA-associated TCR beta chains were found to be more clonally expanded and to have lower generation probabilities than equally common non-associated chains. The cohort was sequenced for TCR beta chains only, and without alpha or paired-chain data the features that could be detected were limited. In a later analysis, most CMV-associated TCR beta chains were found to appear HLA-restricted, with HLA associations seemingly driven largely by CMV exposure. According to a later analysis, parvovirus B19, influenza, CMV and Epstein-Barr virus appeared linked to several top co-occurrence clusters. The 87-base-pair reads could not distinguish some IMGT-functional V segments, including TRBV6-2 and TRBV6-3, so those segments were excluded. The only immune exposure information available for the cohort was CMV serostatus. A group of highly shared sequence variants was considered likely to be a technical artifact of the sequencing pipeline. In an earlier analysis of fewer than 750 of the donors, most TCR beta V segments were observed in productive rearrangements about 87% or about 30% of the time, broadly matching IMGT annotations. Specific HLA alleles were associated with over 15,000 TCR beta sequences at a false discovery rate of 0.05 in a later analysis. When HLA alleles, especially DR and DQ, strongly co-occurred, TCR associations were difficult to assign to individual alleles.

The cohort consisted of approximately 690 healthy bone marrow donors. At the time of sampling, all cohort members were nominally healthy, though unrecorded immune exposures were likely present. Of the 700 or so cohort members, about 290 had a positive CMV serostatus and about 350 had a negative one, while no CMV serostatus was recorded for the donor. Every donor gave a peripheral blood sample, and the peripheral blood mononuclear cells from that sample were used for TCR beta sequencing. Genomic DNA extraction from the blood cell samples was performed with the Qiagen DNeasy Blood Extraction Kit. Comments on this clone: The antigen this receptor binds is unknown. Base-call qualities are not available, and no considerably larger clone is one nucleotide away.

Libraries were constructed by the immunoSEQ multiplex PCR assay. For the multiplex PCR, a mixture combining 60 forward primers for TCR Vbeta segments and 13 reverse primers for TCR Jbeta segments was used. A multiplex PCR assay on genomic DNA amplified the CDR3 region of rearranged TCR beta genes. The Illumina HiSeq System was used to sequence the amplified TCR beta libraries as 87-base-pair reads. The authors' pipeline ran thus. A later analysis counted tens of millions of unique TCR beta chains across the approximately 700 repertoires, and 9.5 million to 11 million of these chains were shared by at least two donors. Raw reads were error-corrected and collapsed into unique sequences with a nearest-neighbor algorithm that merged closely related sequences to remove PCR and sequencing errors. Alignment of CDR3 sequences to IMGT reference sequences was used to assign V, D and J gene segments. For a sequence to be retained, a match of at least six nucleotides was required to both a V gene segment and a J gene segment. Rearrangements were classified as productive when the CDR3 lacked stop codons and remained in frame with V and J, and all other rearrangements were classified as non-productive. CDR3 was defined by IMGT convention, running from the second conserved V-encoded cysteine to the conserved J-encoded phenylalanine. The earlier analysis of some 550 of the donors excluded any sequence lacking an unambiguous match to a single V gene segment. In an earlier analysis of approximately 500 of the donors, a V segment was called functional when productive rearrangements were above 56.7%, and segregating when the standard deviation between donors exceeded 5%. A statistical classification framework was developed to diagnose cytomegalovirus status using the catalog of TCR beta chain sequences. In a later analysis, V and J genes were assigned by comparing TCR nucleotide sequences against IMGT/GENE-DB human TR gene sequences. Using the TCRdist pipeline, a later analysis assigned CDR3 sequences along with most-parsimonious VDJ recombination scenarios. In a later analysis, every TCR beta chain was defined by the combination of its CDR3 amino acid sequence and its V-gene family, and reads without a unique V-gene family were dropped. In a later analysis, fewer than 650 highly shared, low-generation-probability nucleotide sequences were removed to address suspected cross-contamination and a sequencing artifact. In a later analysis, a clonal expansion index for each public chain was calculated from normalized within-repertoire ranks of inferred template counts. A later analysis computed generation probabilities with a VDJ recombination model fitted to out-of-frame rearrangements, and checked the results against IGoR. A later analysis scored TCR-TCR, TCR-HLA and TCR-CMV co-occurrence with hypergeometric tests, applying a repertoire-size bias correction to TCR pairs. A later analysis estimated false discovery rates by permuting HLA or CMV assignments 20 times. In a later analysis, co-occurring TCRs were grouped with DBSCAN, and TCRdist sequence similarity was added when clustering was performed within HLA-allele-positive subsets. Co-occurrence clustering excluded repertoires with fewer than 30,000 or more than 120,000 public chains, plus five with anomalous nucleotide sharing. TCRdb stores this immuneACCESS table with in-frame sequences only. Part of the clones is absent; in the studies checked, under half of the shortfall reflects unresolved V genes, and no reason is known for the rest. For V, J and clone size, that table is used; D and trimming come from the DNA. The sample data list over 130,000 clones, and 75% to 85% of these were observed just once. The ten most abundant clones make up 3.5% of the sample.

Including cysteine and phenylalanine, the CDR3 has 18 amino acids. Solely the CDR3 DNA is kept, with 54 bases framed from the first base. The germline V gene supplies CDR1 KGHSH and CDR2 LQKENI. Trimming removed 2 bases from V and 0 bases from J; the gene matches leave 12 bases unexplained. The clonotype originates from a human donor in good health. The sequence links TRBV18 to TRBJ2-7, and 8 bases in between align with TRBD2. The sample was PBMCs. The DNA is as follows: TGTGCCAGCTCACCAGTGGCGGGGGGCCCCCCCAGCTCCTACGAGCAGTACTTC. Its translation reads: CASSPVAGGPPSSYEQYF. Where the CDR3 stops, the reference TRBV18 and TRBJ2-7 genes take over; the full variable domain is NAGVMQNPRHLVRRRGQEARLRCSPMKGHSHVYWYRQLPEEGLKFMVYLQKENIIDESGMPKERFSAEFPKEGPSILRIQQVVRGDSAAYFCASSPVAGGPPSSYEQYFGPGTRLTVT.